The 7 T cell receptor beta chains below come from one sample, sequenced in a study of OX40 agonist ivuxolimab in advanced cancers. Here immunoSEQ multiplex PCR was the method, and the copy in TCRdb shows in-frame clones only, minus some. The sample holds roughly 60,000 clones; approximately 85% are singletons and the top ten take 3%. The sample here was CD4+ or CD8+ T cells sorted from blood, taken in a trial of the OX40 agonist ivuxolimab. These TCRs come from an adult with an advanced solid tumor such as melanoma, head and neck, liver or kidney cancer.

The chain carries TRBV6-5 and TRBJ1-5; D gene unclear. Trimming removed 4 bases at V and 5 bases at J, with 9 bases between. From germline, CDR1 is MNHEY and CDR2 SVGAGI. This CDR3 region has 13 residues. The CDR3 DNA reads as TGTGCCAGCAGTTCCCGCGGGGATCAGCCCCAGCATTTT. Encoded protein: CASSSRGDQPQHF.

The gene calls are TRBV30 and TRBJ1-6, with 7 bases that match TRBD1. The germline CDR1 and CDR2 sequences are GTSNPN and SVGIG (reference sequence). The CDR3 totals 14 residues. J lost 7 bases, V lost 4 bases, and 7 bases had no gene match. CDR3 region: CAWTPGQPNSPLHF. CDR3 bases: TGTGCCTGGACCCCGGGACAGCCCAATTCACCCCTCCACTTT.

This chain uses TRBV28 with TRBJ2-7; the D gene could be TRBD1 or TRBD2 (5 bases each). The CDR3 covers 14 residues. The germline V and J ends were trimmed by 7 bases and 0 bases, with 13 bases remaining between them. Germline lookup yields CDR1 MDHEN and CDR2 SYDVKM. CDR3: CASIAAGSSYEQYF. CDR3 in DNA: TGTGCCAGCATAGCAGCAGGGAGCTCCTACGAGCAGTACTTC.

V gene TRBV27 combines with J gene TRBJ2-2, with TRBD2 as a possible D gene (5 bases). Trimming removed 3 bases from V and 2 bases from J, with 10 bases in between. This CDR3 comprises 15 residues. Germline lookup yields CDR1 MNHEY and CDR2 SMNVEV (reference sequence). CDR3 region: CASSLGAVNTGELFF. In nucleotides, the CDR3 is TGTGCCAGCAGTTTGGGAGCGGTTAACACCGGGGAGCTGTTTTTT.

The chain employs TRBV19 and TRBJ1-5; TRBD1 matches 8 bases. The germline gives CDR1 LNHDA, CDR2 SQIVND (reference sequence). Germline trimming cut 9 bases from V and 4 bases from J; bases unmatched to any gene: 8. CDR3 size: 14 residues. CDR3 nucleotide sequence: TGTGCCAGCCTCGGACAGGGAAGGAATCAGCCCCAGCATTTT. Protein sequence: CASLGQGRNQPQHF.

Only one count was recorded for this clone. This sequence joins TRBV28 and TRBJ2-7; TRBD2 might be the D (6 bases). Germline CDR1 and CDR2: MDHEN and SYDVKM. This CDR3 contains 16 residues. Trimming pared 4 bases from V and 0 bases from J, leaving 16 bases between. CDR3 DNA sequence: TGTGCCAGCAGTTCTACGGGGGACCCAACCTCCTACGAGCAGTACTTC. This codes for CASSSTGDPTSYEQYF.

For the CDR3, the DNA is TGTGCCAGCAGTGAAGCGGCCCTTGAGGACGAGCAGTACTTC. This sequence encodes CASSEAALEDEQYF. The V and J genes are TRBV2 and TRBJ2-7; no clear D gene. CDR3 length: 14 residues. Trimming shortened V by 0 bases and J by 5 bases, and 11 bases separated the two germline ends. Germline V CDR1 and CDR2: SNHLY, FYNNEI.